A few counts support the clone carrying this T cell receptor (beta chain). Its target is not known. The data were obtained in a study of radiation and T cells in renal cell carcinoma. Broader study findings: Compared with controls, irradiated tumors had more, larger dominant CDR3 motifs. Without pretreatment biopsies, baseline tumor clonotype presence was undetermined.

The CDR3 runs to 14 residues. Trimming stripped 5 bases from V and 3 bases from J, with 14 bases between. Germline CDR1 and CDR2: MNHEY and SMNVEV (reference sequence). Treatment meaning: 15 Gy SBRT to primary tumor, nephrectomy 4 weeks later. Here immunoSEQ multiplex PCR was the method, and the copy in TCRdb shows in-frame clones only, minus some. In the table there are nearly 20,000 clones, less than 70% of which are singletons. The chain links TRBV27 to TRBJ2-7, with a possible D match to TRBD2 (6 bases). This clonotype was sampled from a woman in her seventies with renal cell carcinoma. The sequences come from tumor tissue, collected from a patient whose treatment included radiotherapy and nephrectomy. CDR3 sequence (DNA): TGTGCCAGCAGTGGGGGACTGATGAACTACGAGCAGTACTTC. Encoded protein: CASSGGLMNYEQYF.